This T cell receptor (beta chain) was captured in a study of blood T cell repertoires in COVID-19. CDR3 length equals 13 residues. The V gene lost 1 base and the J gene lost 13 bases, with 14 bases spanning the gap. From germline, CDR1 is LGHDT and CDR2 YNNKEL (reference sequence). Each recovered donor of Cohort 3 presented with two negative PCRs, clearance, or symptom resolution. Measured with immunoSEQ multiplex PCR; TCRdb has only the in-frame clones, and not every one. Of around 250,000 clones in the sample, about 80% were seen once. The rearrangement uses TRBV3-1 (or the pseudogene TRBV3-2) and TRBJ2-4, with D possibly TRBD2 on 5 matching bases. The sequenced material came from PBMCs or T cells enriched from blood (not recorded which). The receptor comes from a man over 45 who had recovered from COVID-19. The DNA of the CDR3 is TGTGCCAGCAGCCAAGGTGGGGAGCAGGTCCAGTACTTC. Translating it yields CASSQGGEQVQYF.